The 16 T cell receptor beta chains below all came from one sample that was sequenced in a study of CD8+ T cells in alopecia areata. As for treatment: oral pan-JAK inhibitor, 5-10 mg twice daily. Alopecia areata patients had lesional scalp punch biopsies and peripheral blood taken from them. Extracted RNA was reverse transcribed into cDNA, the sequencing template. Sequencing was performed with immunoSEQ multiplex PCR; in TCRdb, only in-frame clones are kept and a portion is missing. The table has some 7,000 clones, 60% to 65% seen once. The sequenced sample was skin, obtained at week 4, from a patient treated with tofacitinib. These receptor sequences come from a human donor with alopecia areata.

This clone was seen only once. This chain joins TRBV19 and TRBJ2-7; TRBD1 might be the D (5 bases). This CDR3 has 14 amino acids. Trimming removed 5 bases at V and 1 base at J, with 12 bases between. Per the germline V gene, CDR1 is LNHDA and CDR2 is SQIVND (reference sequence). The CDR3: CASSLTRQSYEQYF. DNA of the CDR3: TGTGCCAGTAGTCTCACGAGACAGTCCTACGAGCAGTACTTC.

The genes are TRBV7-2 and TRBJ1-3, with D uncertain. V was pared by 8 bases and J by 0 bases, with 11 bases between. Germline V gene sequence: CDR1 SGHTA, CDR2 FQGNSA. The CDR3 loop spans 14 amino acids. The DNA for the CDR3 is TGTGCCAGCCAAACGTCCAACTCTGGAAACACCATATATTTT. The encoded protein is CASQTSNSGNTIYF.

Written as DNA, the CDR3 is TGTGCCAGCAGTGTCCGTTCTGGCACAGATACGCAGTATTTT. It specifies CASSVRSGTDTQYF. This chain links TRBV6-4 with TRBJ2-3; D is ambiguous. The CDR3 consists of 14 residues. Germline CDR1 and CDR2: MRHNA and SNTAGT. Trimming removed 4 bases at V and 1 base at J, with 9 bases between.

In this sample, this clone turned up once. V and J are TRBV10-3 and TRBJ1-5; D unclear. From germline, CDR1 is ENHRY and CDR2 SYGVKD. The V end lost 2 bases, the J end lost 1 base, and 12 bases lay between the germline ends. This CDR3 is 16 amino acids long. In DNA, the CDR3 is TGTGCCATCAGTGAGGGCCTGCCTGTAAGCAATCAGCCCCAGCATTTT. This codes for CAISEGLPVSNQPQHF.

The rearrangement links TRBV7-2 to TRBJ1-2; 8 positions agree with TRBD1. Germline V gives CDR1 SGHTA, CDR2 FQGNSA. Trimming took 5 bases from V and 6 from J; bases not matched to a gene: 5. The CDR3 spans 13 residues. Here the CDR3 reads CASSTRTGNGYTF. CDR3 sequence (DNA): TGTGCCAGCAGCACCCGGACAGGGAATGGCTACACCTTC.

CDR3 amino acids: CASSLFGSGSSYEQYF. CDR3 sequence (DNA): TGTGCCAGCAGTTTATTCGGTAGCGGGAGCTCCTACGAGCAGTACTTC. The chain links TRBV27 to TRBJ2-7, with 9 bases lining up with TRBD2. There are 16 residues in the CDR3. J lost 0 bases, V lost 1 base, and 4 bases had no gene match. Germline V CDR1 and CDR2: MNHEY, SMNVEV (reference sequence).

The chain has TRBV6-6 and TRBJ2-2; D assignment may be TRBD1 or TRBD2 (5 bases each). Germline V lookup: CDR1 MNHNY, CDR2 SVGAGI (reference sequence). V lost 6 bases and J 6 bases, leaving 17 bases between the germline ends. The CDR3 has 15 amino acids. CDR3 protein: CASSRESGGAGELFF. CDR3 sequence (DNA): TGTGCCAGCAGCAGGGAGAGTGGGGGTGCCGGGGAGCTGTTTTTT.

This clone was seen a handful of times. The gene calls are TRBV4-1 and TRBJ1-2, with D possibly TRBD1 on 5 matching bases. Trimming took 4 bases from V and 4 from J, leaving 13 bases between them. This CDR3 has 14 residues. The germline V gene has CDR1 MGHRA and CDR2 YSYEKL. The CDR3 DNA follows: TGCGCCAGCAGCCCCAGGGAGTTTTCCTATGGCTACACCTTC. Protein product: CASSPREFSYGYTF.

The V call is TRBV15, the J call TRBJ1-2, with D hard to call. The CDR3 is 14 amino acids. The V gene's germline CDR1 is LNHNV and CDR2 YYDKDF (reference sequence). Trimming cost V 0 bases and J 0 bases, with 5 bases left between them. The CDR3, as DNA: TGTGCCACCAGCAGAGATGTCACTAACTATGGCTACACCTTC. Protein product: CATSRDVTNYGYTF. The full variable domain, completed using reference TRBV15 and TRBJ1-2, is DAMVIQNPRYQVTQFGKPVTLSCSQTLNHNVMYWYQQKSSQAPKLLFHYYDKDFNNEADTPDNFQSRRPNTSFCFLDIRSPGLGDTAMYLCATSRDVTNYGYTFGSGTRLTVV.

The chain employs TRBV19 and TRBJ1-1, with D perhaps TRBD1 (5 bases). Germline-derived CDR1 and CDR2 are LNHDA and SQIVND (reference sequence). The CDR3 covers 16 residues. The V end was cut by 5 bases, the J end by 1 base, with 17 bases between. DNA for the CDR3: TGTGCCAGTAGTCCTCGCCCGACAGAAAGGAACACTGAAGCTTTCTTT. Translated: CASSPRPTERNTEAFF.

The chain carries TRBV7-2 and TRBJ1-4; D is possibly TRBD1 (5 bases). Deletions cut 5 bases from V and 8 bases from J, with 18 bases between. This CDR3 comprises 15 residues. Per germline, CDR1 SGHTA and CDR2 FQGNSA. DNA of the CDR3: TGTGCCAGCAGCCCAAGGACGGGGCGAGGGGAAAAACTGTTTTTT. The encoded protein is CASSPRTGRGEKLFF.

This clone was observed a handful of times. The chain links TRBV7-2 to TRBJ2-1; no clear D gene. CDR3 length: 14 residues. Trimming cost V 5 bases and J 4 bases, with 12 bases left between them. Germline V gives CDR1 SGHTA, CDR2 FQGNSA. CDR3 in amino acids: CASSPGTTYNEQFF. The CDR3 coding sequence is TGTGCCAGCAGCCCGGGTACCACATACAATGAGCAGTTCTTC.

The table lists this clone with a few counts. This chain connects TRBV29-1 to TRBJ1-1, with D uncertain. Deletions cut 1 base from V and 5 bases from J, with 8 bases between. The CDR3 has 12 amino acids. The V gene's germline CDR1 is SQVTM and CDR2 ANQGSEA. CDR3 bases: TGCAGCGTTGAAGTCGGGGTAACTGAAGCTTTCTTT. As protein: CSVEVGVTEAFF.

This clone was detected only a few times. The chain recombines TRBV5-1 with TRBJ2-7; TRBD2 aligns across 11 bases. After removal of 5 bases from V and 1 base from J, the junction contained 5 bases not matched to a gene. The CDR3 totals 15 residues. Per the germline V gene, CDR1 is SGHRS and CDR2 is YFSETQ. This CDR3 reads CASRASSGGSYEQYF. The CDR3 DNA reads as TGCGCCAGCAGGGCGTCTAGCGGGGGGTCCTACGAGCAGTACTTC.

This clone was found a few times. V usage is TRBV7-9 and J usage is TRBJ1-4, with TRBD1 matching over 10 bases. The germline gives CDR1 SEHNR, CDR2 FQNEAQ (reference sequence). After removal of 3 bases from V and 3 bases from J, the junction contained 4 bases not matched to a gene. CDR3 length: 16 amino acids. The CDR3 DNA reads as TGTGCCAGCAGCTTGACAGGGGGCGTATCTAATGAAAAACTGTTTTTT. It codes for CASSLTGGVSNEKLFF.

The rearrangement joins TRBV28 to TRBJ2-1, with D perhaps TRBD1 (6 bases). This CDR3 spans 14 amino acids. The germline V and J ends were trimmed by 6 bases and 2 bases, with 11 bases remaining between them. CDR1 MDHEN and CDR2 SYDVKM come from the germline V gene. CDR3 in amino acids: CASSQGSPYNEQFF. CDR3 coding DNA: TGTGCCAGCAGCCAGGGGTCCCCCTACAATGAGCAGTTCTTC.